This TCR beta chain was profiled in a study of T cells after yellow fever vaccination. CDR1 SGHRS and CDR2 YFSETQ come from the germline V gene. V was pared by 3 bases and J by 5 bases, with 9 bases of the junction left unmatched. The CDR3 sequence is 17 residues long. TCRdb used MiXCR to reprocess the 5' RACE reads, holding one entry per CDR3 protein. The data contain about 120,000 distinct CDR3 sequences, more than 5.5% of them seen just once; the ten biggest clones take up 2.5% to 3.5%. This clonotype was seen ten or more times. The input for sequencing was CD4+ T cells sorted from PBMCs, taken roughly 46 days after the first yellow fever vaccination. This chain uses TRBV5-1 with TRBJ2-5; 14 bases map to TRBD2. This TCR derives from a man between 18 and 29 years old who received the YFV17D yellow fever vaccine. This CDR3 reads CASSWTSGGSGGETQYF. The CDR3 nucleotides read TGCGCCAGCAGCTGGACTAGCGGGGGGTCAGGAGGGGAGACCCAGTACTTC. Filled out from reference TRBV5-1 and TRBJ2-5, the complete variable domain reads KAGVTQTPRYLIKTRGQQVTLSCSPISGHRSVSWYQQTPGQGLQFLFEYFSETQRNKGNFPGRFSGRQFSNSRSEMNVSTLELGDSALYLCASSWTSGGSGGETQYFGPGTRLLVL.